This record looks at one TCR beta chain sequence and its context. The antigen is not known. These data are taken from a study of shared clonotypes between healthy human individuals. Evenly divided among several immunoSEQ plates was the genomic DNA of each subset. Profiled with immunoSEQ multiplex PCR; TCRdb holds only in-frame clones, not every one. The repertoire holds around 1.6 million clones, with roughly 98% as singletons. This CDR3 is 15 amino acids long. The J segment lost 5 bases and the V segment lost 3 bases, leaving 4 bases of the junction unmatched. Germline values: CDR1 KGHSH, CDR2 LQKENI. Regarding the study as a whole: Against clonotypes common to all four donors, non-shared ones had lower generation probabilities.

The clonotype comes from a man aged 25 to 45 in good health. Material: naive CD4+ T cells sorted from blood. Regarding subset: CD45RA+ positively selected. The rearrangement links TRBV18 to TRBJ2-1; 10 bases match TRBD2. The CDR3 DNA sequence: TGTGCCAGCTCACCTGCAACTAGCGGGAACAATGAGCAGTTCTTC. It translates to CASSPATSGNNEQFF.